These T cell receptor beta chains were read from a single sample in a study of cytomegalovirus exposure and HLA in healthy donors. The table came from immunoSEQ multiplex PCR; TCRdb's copy has only in-frame clones and leaves some out. The table includes about 190,000 clones, 81% detected once. Sequenced: PBMCs. The receptor set was obtained from a man aged 40-49 years in good health and CMV-seropositive. The CDR3 runs from the conserved cysteine through the conserved F or W. D genes are given only for firm matches. Some rows have no size entry. The others give once, few or many, or a class for an expanded clone.

TRBJ1-6	TRBD1	.	TRBV2	TGTGCCAGCAGGCGGGACAGGGGGCATTCACCCCTCCACTTT	CASRRDRGHSPLHF
TRBJ2-1	TRBD2	.	TRBV27	TGTGCCAGCTGCGGGACTAGCTACAATGAGCAGTTCTTC	CASCGTSYNEQFF
TRBJ2-4	.	.	TRBV19	TGTGCCAGTAGTATACAGGCCAACGTCAAAAACATTCAGTACTTC	CASSIQANVKNIQYF
TRBJ2-1	.	few	TRBV7-2	TGTGCCAGCAGCTTAGCGTTTGGTAGTGGCAATGAGCAGTTCTTC	CASSLAFGSGNEQFF
TRBJ1-5	.	few	TRBV6-5	TGTGCCAGCAGTAAGACTTATAGCAATCAGCCCCAGCATTTT	CASSKTYSNQPQHF
TRBJ2-5	TRBD2	once	TRBV5-1	TGCGCCAGCAGGGGACTAGCGGGGGAAGGGACCCAGTACTTC	CASRGLAGEGTQYF
TRBJ1-5	.	.	TRBV5-1	TGCGCCAGCAGCCCCGAGGGGGATCAGCCCCAGCATTTT	CASSPEGDQPQHF
TRBJ1-3	TRBD1	.	TRBV19	TGTGCCAGTAGTACGACAGGGGAGTCTGGAAACACCATATATTTT	CASSTTGESGNTIYF
TRBJ1-6	.	.	TRBV30	TGTGCCTGGGACCGAGACAGTCGCAATTCACCCCTCCACTTT	CAWDRDSRNSPLHF
TRBJ2-3	TRBD2	few	TRBV11-3	TGTGCCAGCAGCTTCGGGGGGACTAGCCCAGACACAGATACGCAGTATTTT	CASSFGGTSPDTDTQYF
TRBJ2-2	.	.	TRBV5-1	TGCGCCAGCAGCTTTCGTCCAGGGACTCGCCCCGGGGAGCTGTTTTTT	CASSFRPGTRPGELFF
TRBJ2-7	TRBD1	.	TRBV6-6	TGTGCCACCGGGCCGGGACAGGGTGTCCACGAGCAGTACTTC	CATGPGQGVHEQYF
TRBJ2-3	TRBD2	.	TRBV28	TGTGCCAGCAGTCCCTATAGCGGGGGGATGTCAGATACGCAGTATTTT	CASSPYSGGMSDTQYF
TRBJ2-3	.	few	TRBV29-1	TGCAGCGTTGGAGTGCTGGTGACTAATACGCAGTATTTT	CSVGVLVTNTQYF
TRBJ2-1	.	.	TRBV29-1	TGCAGCGTTGAAGATCTGGGTCAGGGGACCTTAATGAATGAGCAGTTCTTC	CSVEDLGQGTLMNEQFF
TRBJ2-7	.	.	TRBV7-3	TGTGCCAGCAGCTCTCCCGGGAGCTACTACGAGCAGTACTTC	CASSSPGSYYEQYF
TRBJ1-1	.	.	TRBV4-3	TGCGCCAGCAGCCAAGACTTAAGTGGCAGGGCGAACACTGAAGCTTTCTTT	CASSQDLSGRANTEAFF
TRBJ2-7	.	.	TRBV10-3	TGTGCCATCAGTGATGGGACACTTTCCTACGAGCAGTACTTC	CAISDGTLSYEQYF
TRBJ2-1	TRBD2	.	TRBV6-5	TGTGCCAGCAGTTACGGTTTCTCTAGCGGGATTTTCTTC	CASSYGFSSGIFF
TRBJ2-1	.	.	TRBV19	TGTGCCAGCTCCTCACGGACCGGGGGTGGGTACAATGAGCAGTTCTTC	CASSSRTGGGYNEQFF
TRBJ2-5	TRBD2	.	TRBV4-2	TGTGCCAGCAGCCAAGAAGGAGGGACTAGCGGGCAAGAGACCCAGTACTTC	CASSQEGGTSGQETQYF
TRBJ2-5	.	.	TRBV5-8	TGTGCCAGCAGCTTCTACCAAGAGACCCAGTACTTC	CASSFYQETQYF
TRBJ2-3	TRBD2	.	TRBV9	TGTGCCAGCAGCGGGCTAGCGGGTTCCTCACCCACAGATACGCAGTATTTT	CASSGLAGSSPTDTQYF
TRBJ2-1	TRBD2	.	TRBV27	TGTGCCAGCAGTCCCTCCGGGACTAGCGGGTACAATGAGCAGTTCTTC	CASSPSGTSGYNEQFF
TRBJ2-5	.	once	TRBV10-3	TGTGCCATCAGGGGTGGCGGAGAGACCCAGTACTTC	CAIRGGGETQYF
TRBJ1-4	.	.	TRBV9	TGTGCCAGCAGCGTAGCTGGGGGGGTGGATGAAAAACTGTTTTTT	CASSVAGGVDEKLFF
TRBJ2-5	.	once	TRBV6-5	TGTGCCAGCAGTTACAGTGGACAGAGGTACCAAGAGACCCAGTACTTC	CASSYSGQRYQETQYF